Listed below are T cell receptor beta chains from one sample, sequenced in a study of blood T cells in healthy people across ages. TCRdb re-called the 5' RACE reads through MiXCR, storing one row per CDR3 protein. The table records some 710,000 distinct CDR3 sequences, roughly 20% of them present only once. The sample taken for sequencing was blood. The receptor source for this set is a man aged 65 to 79 in good health. Both conserved end residues are part of each CDR3. D genes are given only for firm matches. Size tells how often a clone was seen (once, few, many) or the class of an expanded clone, and some rows leave it out.

>NA|17|TRBJ1-1|TRBV6-2/TRBV6-3|NA
TGTGCCAGCAGTTACTCCACGACGGGGGTCGGGGACACTGAAGCTTTCTTT
CASSYSTTGVGDTEAFF
>few|16|TRBJ2-1|TRBV20-1|TRBD2
TGCAGTGCTAGATCTAGCGGGGGGGCCTCCTACAATGAGCAGTTCTTC
CSARSSGGASYNEQFF
>few|13|TRBJ2-1|TRBV12-3/TRBV12-4|TRBD2
TGTGCCAGCAGTGAGAGCGGGGTAGGGGAGCAGTTCTTC
CASSESGVGEQFF
>many|16|TRBJ2-6|TRBV10-3|TRBD1
TGTGCCATCAGTCGGACAGGGCGCTCTGGGGCCAACGTCCTGACTTTC
CAISRTGRSGANVLTF
>NA|15|TRBJ1-4|TRBV20-1|NA
TGCAGTGCTAGAGGTGGGGGAGGCCTCCATGAAAAACTGTTTTTT
CSARGGGGLHEKLFF
>NA|13|TRBJ2-5|TRBV29-1|TRBD2
TGCAGCGCCTCGCGGGGGTCCCAAGAGACCCAGTACTTC
CSASRGSQETQYF
>few|14|TRBJ2-3|TRBV24-1|NA
TGTGCCACCAGTGATGTGCAGGGATACGATACGCAGTATTTT
CATSDVQGYDTQYF
>NA|15|TRBJ1-3|TRBV12-3/TRBV12-4|NA
TGTGCCAGCAGTCCTACCCACGACTCTGGAAACACCATATATTTT
CASSPTHDSGNTIYF
>few|12|TRBJ2-3|TRBV29-1|NA
TGCAGCGGCTTTGAGGGCACAGATACGCAGTATTTT
CSGFEGTDTQYF
>NA|15|TRBJ2-5|TRBV7-7|TRBD1
TGTGCCAGCTCTCGGACCAGGGGGCATCAAGAGACCCAGTACTTC
CASSRTRGHQETQYF
>NA|14|TRBJ2-3|TRBV28|TRBD1
TGTGCCAGCAGCGAGGACAGGTCCACAGATACGCAGTATTTT
CASSEDRSTDTQYF
>few|13|TRBJ1-1|TRBV29-1|NA
TGCAGCGCCCCTGGATCGGGGGCGGTTGAAGCTTTCTTT
CSAPGSGAVEAFF
>NA|13|TRBJ2-1|TRBV20-1|TRBD1
TGCAGTGCTAGGAAGACAGGGACCGATGAGCAGTTCTTC
CSARKTGTDEQFF
>few|18|TRBJ1-1|TRBV20-1|TRBD1
TGCAGTGCTAGAGACCGACCCGGGACAGGGCGGGGGGACACTGAAGCTTTCTTT
CSARDRPGTGRGDTEAFF
>NA|15|TRBJ2-6|TRBV5-1|NA
TGCGCCAGCAGCTCGGACAGTTTTGGGGCCAACGTCCTGACTTTC
CASSSDSFGANVLTF
>many|15|TRBJ2-3|TRBV7-8|TRBD2
TGTGCCAGCAGCTTAGTGGCGGGAGTGGCAGATACGCAGTATTTT
CASSLVAGVADTQYF
>few|16|TRBJ2-3|TRBV9|TRBD2
TGTGCCAGCAGCGTAGGTCAAGCGGGAGTACAAGATACGCAGTATTTT
CASSVGQAGVQDTQYF
>few|16|TRBJ1-1|TRBV11-1|NA
TGTGCCAGCAGCTATGCCTCTGGGGAACCGAACACTGAAGCTTTCTTT
CASSYASGEPNTEAFF
>NA|16|TRBJ2-3|TRBV29-1|TRBD2
TGCAGCGTGACGGGACTAGCGGGATGGGCCACAGATACGCAGTATTTT
CSVTGLAGWATDTQYF
>few|15|TRBJ2-3|TRBV2|TRBD2
TGTGCCAGCAGTGTGGCGCTAGCGGGGGGAGATACGCAGTATTTT
CASSVALAGGDTQYF
>once|14|TRBJ1-1|TRBV29-1|NA
TGCAGCGTGCGGGGAAGCCGGGACGCCCAGTGGGCTTTCTTT
CSVRGSRDAQWAFF
>NA|17|TRBJ1-1|TRBV12-3/TRBV12-4|TRBD1
TGTGCCAGCAGTGACCCTCGGGCCAGGGGGCGAGGGACTGAAGCTTTCTTT
CASSDPRARGRGTEAFF
>NA|18|TRBJ2-7|TRBV2|TRBD1
TGTGCCAGCAGTGAGGGACAGGGCTCTAGGATCCAATACTACGAGCAGTACTTC
CASSEGQGSRIQYYEQYF
>few|12|TRBJ1-2|TRBV10-3|NA
TGTGCCATCAAAGGGACTGAGATTGGCTACACCTTC
CAIKGTEIGYTF
>few|14|TRBJ2-3|TRBV15|NA
TGTGCCACCAGCAAATTCCAGGGGACAGATACGCAGTATTTT
CATSKFQGTDTQYF
>NA|17|TRBJ2-1|TRBV28|TRBD2
TGTGCCAGCAGTCCCCGACTAGCGGGAGGGCCTAGGGAGGGCCAGTTCTTC
CASSPRLAGGPREGQFF
>few|14|TRBJ2-4|TRBV20-1|NA
TGCAGTGCTAGAGGGGGGGAAGCCAAAAACATTCAGTACTTC
CSARGGEAKNIQYF